These T cell receptor beta chains were read from a single sample in a study of blood T cells in healthy people across ages. Via MiXCR, TCRdb re-called the 5' RACE reads, giving one row per CDR3 protein. The sample lists 1.5 million to 2 million distinct CDR3 sequences; roughly 49% were seen once. The sample consisted of blood. Receptors originate from a woman aged 40 to 50 in good health. Both conserved end residues are part of each CDR3. Each record gives: clone size, J gene, V gene, D gene, CDR3 protein, CDR3 DNA. A D gene is named only where the DNA matches it firmly. Size is stated for part of the rows, as once, few or many counts, or as a class when the clone is expanded.

many TRBJ2-5 TRBV28 TRBD1 CASSFDRVETQYF TGTGCCAGCAGTTTCGACAGGGTAGAGACCCAGTACTTC
once TRBJ1-4 TRBV25-1 NA CASGNKGNEKLFF TGTGCCAGCGGGAACAAGGGGAATGAAAAACTGTTTTTT
NA TRBJ2-7 TRBV20-1 TRBD2 CSALGTSGYEQYF TGCAGTGCCCTCGGGACTAGCGGCTACGAGCAGTACTTC
NA TRBJ1-2 TRBV7-2 TRBD1 CASSLGRGKYGYTF TGTGCCAGCAGCTTGGGCAGGGGGAAATATGGCTACACCTTC
NA TRBJ2-1 TRBV7-2 TRBD2 CASSLGSRGLPRNEQFF TGTGCCAGCAGCTTAGGGTCGCGGGGGTTACCGAGAAATGAGCAGTTCTTC
NA TRBJ2-5 TRBV7-8 NA CANSFLQETQYF TGTGCCAACAGCTTTCTTCAAGAGACCCAGTACTTC
few TRBJ2-3 TRBV9 NA CASSTTALGTTDTQYF TGTGCCAGCAGCACGACAGCTCTTGGGACCACAGATACGCAGTATTTT
NA TRBJ2-6 TRBV20-1 NA CSARTRDRAGANVLTF TGCAGTGCTAGAACACGAGACCGGGCTGGGGCCAACGTCCTGACTTTC
NA TRBJ2-1 TRBV6-2/TRBV6-3 TRBD2 CASSLTPPSGKQFF TGTGCCAGCAGTCTCACCCCACCTAGCGGTAAGCAGTTCTTC
few TRBJ1-2 TRBV28 NA CASSFPPFSGYTF TGTGCCAGCAGTTTCCCGCCCTTCAGCGGCTACACCTTC
NA TRBJ2-3 TRBV7-2 TRBD1 CASSTRDSITDTQYF TGTGCCAGCAGCACCCGGGACAGTATCACAGATACGCAGTATTTT
NA TRBJ2-1 TRBV20-1 NA CSAPQLSSYNEQFF TGCAGTGCTCCGCAGCTAAGCTCCTACAATGAGCAGTTCTTC
few TRBJ2-3 TRBV4-1 NA CASSQDGDSTDTQYF TGCGCCAGCAGCCAAGACGGGGACAGCACAGATACGCAGTATTTT
NA TRBJ2-1 TRBV20-1 TRBD1 CSARGSDRVYEQFF TGCAGTGCTAGAGGAAGCGACAGGGTTTACGAGCAGTTCTTC
NA TRBJ1-1 TRBV6-4 TRBD1 CASSSSGGSGTEAFF TGTGCCAGCAGTTCCTCAGGGGGGAGTGGCACTGAAGCTTTCTTT
NA TRBJ1-2 TRBV20-1 TRBD1 CSASPDDRVKGYTF TGCAGTGCAAGCCCCGACGACAGGGTTAAGGGCTACACCTTC